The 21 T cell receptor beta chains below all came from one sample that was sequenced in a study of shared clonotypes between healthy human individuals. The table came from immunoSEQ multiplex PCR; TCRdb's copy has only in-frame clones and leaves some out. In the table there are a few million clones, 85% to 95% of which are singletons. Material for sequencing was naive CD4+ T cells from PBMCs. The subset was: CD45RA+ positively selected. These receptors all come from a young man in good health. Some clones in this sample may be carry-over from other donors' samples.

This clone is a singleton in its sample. This CDR3 is CASSLDYPTYNEQFF. DNA of the CDR3: TGCGCCAGCAGCCTGGACTATCCTACCTACAATGAGCAGTTCTTC. The rearrangement links TRBV5-1 to TRBJ2-1; tentatively, D is TRBD2 (6 bases). The CDR3 covers 15 residues. Germline CDR1 and CDR2: SGHRS and YFSETQ. V lost 4 bases and J 2 bases, leaving 13 bases between the germline ends.

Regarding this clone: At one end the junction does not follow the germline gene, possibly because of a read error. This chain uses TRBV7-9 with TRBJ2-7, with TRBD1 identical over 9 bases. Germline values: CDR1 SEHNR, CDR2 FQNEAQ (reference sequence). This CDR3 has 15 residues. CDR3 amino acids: CASSHKSGQGPSWIF. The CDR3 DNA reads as TGTGCCAGCAGCCACAAATCGGGACAGGGCCCTTCGTGGATCTTC.

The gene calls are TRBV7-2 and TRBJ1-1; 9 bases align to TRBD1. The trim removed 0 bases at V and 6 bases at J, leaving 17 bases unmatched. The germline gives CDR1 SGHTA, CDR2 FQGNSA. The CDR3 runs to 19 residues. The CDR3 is CASSLAPSGTGYGIAEAFF. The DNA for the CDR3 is TGTGCCAGCAGCTTAGCCCCGTCCGGGACAGGGTACGGCATCGCTGAAGCTTTCTTT.

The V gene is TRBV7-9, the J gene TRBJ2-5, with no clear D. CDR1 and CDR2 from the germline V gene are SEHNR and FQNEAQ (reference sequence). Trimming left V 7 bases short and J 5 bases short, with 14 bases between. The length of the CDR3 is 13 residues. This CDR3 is CASISWGSETQYF. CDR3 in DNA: TGTGCCAGCATCTCGTGGGGTTCGGAGACCCAGTACTTC.

The CDR3 region is CSVPTKQGPYEQYF. Written as DNA, the CDR3 is TGCAGCGTCCCAACCAAACAGGGACCCTACGAGCAGTACTTC. The rearrangement links TRBV29-1 to TRBJ2-7, with a weak D call TRBD1 (6 bases). This CDR3 comprises 14 residues. CDR1 and CDR2 from the germline V gene are SQVTM and ANQGSEA. V was shortened by 6 bases and J by 2 bases, with 17 bases between the two germline ends.

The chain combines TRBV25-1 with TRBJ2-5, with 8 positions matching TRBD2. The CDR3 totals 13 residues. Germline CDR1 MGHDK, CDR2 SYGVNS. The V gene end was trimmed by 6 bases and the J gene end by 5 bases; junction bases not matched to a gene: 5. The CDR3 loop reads CASSAGGGETQYF. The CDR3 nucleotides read TGTGCCAGCAGCGCGGGGGGCGGGGAGACCCAGTACTTC.

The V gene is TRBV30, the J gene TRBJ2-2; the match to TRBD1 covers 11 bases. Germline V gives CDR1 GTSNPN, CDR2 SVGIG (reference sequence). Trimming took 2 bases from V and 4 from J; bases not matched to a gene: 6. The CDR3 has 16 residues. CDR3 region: CAWSKSGTGGTGELFF. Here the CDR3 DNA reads TGTGCCTGGAGTAAATCCGGGACAGGGGGCACCGGGGAGCTGTTTTTT.

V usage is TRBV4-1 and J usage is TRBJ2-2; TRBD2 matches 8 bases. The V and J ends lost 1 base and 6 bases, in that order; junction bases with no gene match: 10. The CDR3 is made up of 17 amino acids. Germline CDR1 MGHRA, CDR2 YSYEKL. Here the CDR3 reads CASSQGMASGRAGELFF. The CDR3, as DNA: TGCGCCAGCAGCCAAGGAATGGCTAGCGGGCGAGCCGGGGAGCTGTTTTTT.

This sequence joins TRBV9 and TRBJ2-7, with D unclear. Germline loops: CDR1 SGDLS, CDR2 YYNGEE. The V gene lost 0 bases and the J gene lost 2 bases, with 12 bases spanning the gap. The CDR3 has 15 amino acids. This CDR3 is CASSVVRRNPYEQYF. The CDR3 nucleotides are TGTGCCAGCAGCGTAGTGAGACGGAACCCCTACGAGCAGTACTTC. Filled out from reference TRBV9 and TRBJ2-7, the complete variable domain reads DSGVTQTPKHLITATGQRVTLRCSPRSGDLSVYWYQQSLDQGLQFLIQYYNGEERAKGNILERFSAQQFPDLHSELNLSSLELGDSALYFCASSVVRRNPYEQYFGPGTRLTVT.

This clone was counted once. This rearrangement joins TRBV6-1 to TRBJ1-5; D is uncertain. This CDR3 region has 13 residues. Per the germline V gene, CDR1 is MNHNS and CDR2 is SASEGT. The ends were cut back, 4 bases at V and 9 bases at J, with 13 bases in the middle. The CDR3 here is CASSVQSPGPQHF. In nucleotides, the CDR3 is TGTGCCAGCAGTGTGCAGAGCCCAGGGCCCCAGCATTTT.

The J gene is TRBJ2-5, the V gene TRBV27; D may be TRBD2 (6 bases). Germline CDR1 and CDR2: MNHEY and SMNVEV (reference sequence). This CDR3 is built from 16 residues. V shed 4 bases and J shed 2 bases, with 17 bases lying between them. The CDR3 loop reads CASSSPVSGVQETQYF. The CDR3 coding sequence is TGTGCCAGCAGTTCCCCGGTTTCGGGAGTTCAAGAGACCCAGTACTTC.

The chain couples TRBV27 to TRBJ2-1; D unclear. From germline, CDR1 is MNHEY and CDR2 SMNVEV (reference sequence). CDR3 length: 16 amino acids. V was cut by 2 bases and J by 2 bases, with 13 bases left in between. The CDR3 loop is CASSLGTGGAYNEQFF. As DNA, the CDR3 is TGTGCCAGCAGTTTAGGAACCGGCGGAGCCTACAATGAGCAGTTCTTC.

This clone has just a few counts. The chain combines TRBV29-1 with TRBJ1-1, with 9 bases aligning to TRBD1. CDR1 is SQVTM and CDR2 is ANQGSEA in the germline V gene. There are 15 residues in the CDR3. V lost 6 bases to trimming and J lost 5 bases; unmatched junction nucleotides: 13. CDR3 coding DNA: TGCAGCGTCCCTAGGGACAGGGAAAGGGGGACTGAAGCTTTCTTT. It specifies CSVPRDRERGTEAFF.

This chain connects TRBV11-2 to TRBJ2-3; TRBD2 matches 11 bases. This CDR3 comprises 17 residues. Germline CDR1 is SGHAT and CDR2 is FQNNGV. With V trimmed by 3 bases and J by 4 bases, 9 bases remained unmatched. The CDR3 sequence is CASSLGTSGSPADTQYF. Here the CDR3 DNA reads TGTGCCAGCAGCTTGGGGACTAGCGGATCCCCGGCAGATACGCAGTATTTT.

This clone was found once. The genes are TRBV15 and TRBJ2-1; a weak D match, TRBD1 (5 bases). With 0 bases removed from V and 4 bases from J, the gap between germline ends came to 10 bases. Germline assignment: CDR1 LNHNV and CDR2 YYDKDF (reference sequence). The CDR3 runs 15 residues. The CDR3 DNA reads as TGTGCCACCAGCAGAGATGCCGGACAATACAATGAGCAGTTCTTC. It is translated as CATSRDAGQYNEQFF. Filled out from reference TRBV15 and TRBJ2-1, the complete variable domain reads DAMVIQNPRYQVTQFGKPVTLSCSQTLNHNVMYWYQQKSSQAPKLLFHYYDKDFNNEADTPDNFQSRRPNTSFCFLDIRSPGLGDTAMYLCATSRDAGQYNEQFFGPGTRLTVL.

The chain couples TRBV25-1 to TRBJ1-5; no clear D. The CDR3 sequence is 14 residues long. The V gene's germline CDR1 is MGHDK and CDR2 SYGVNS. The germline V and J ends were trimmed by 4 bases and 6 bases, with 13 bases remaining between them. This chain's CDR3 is CASSVGGGGQPQHF. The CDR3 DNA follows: TGTGCCAGCAGTGTTGGAGGAGGTGGTCAGCCCCAGCATTTT.

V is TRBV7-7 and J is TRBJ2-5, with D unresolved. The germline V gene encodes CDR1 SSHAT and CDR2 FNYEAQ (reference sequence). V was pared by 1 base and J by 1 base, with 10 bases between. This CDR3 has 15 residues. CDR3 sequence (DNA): TGTGCCAGCAGCTTAGGTCTTGGGCCCCAAGAGACCCAGTACTTC. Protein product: CASSLGLGPQETQYF.

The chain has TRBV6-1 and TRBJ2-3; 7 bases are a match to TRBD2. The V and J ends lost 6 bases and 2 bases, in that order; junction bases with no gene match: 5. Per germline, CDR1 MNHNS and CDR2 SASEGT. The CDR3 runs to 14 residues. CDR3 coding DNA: TGTGCCAGCAGAACTAGCGCTCACACAGATACGCAGTATTTT. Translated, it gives CASRTSAHTDTQYF.

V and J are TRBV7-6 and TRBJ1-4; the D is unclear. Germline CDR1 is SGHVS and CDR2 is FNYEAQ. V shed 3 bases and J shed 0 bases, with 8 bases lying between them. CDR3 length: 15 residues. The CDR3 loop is CASSLPAPTNEKLFF. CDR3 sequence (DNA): TGTGCCAGCAGCTTGCCAGCTCCAACTAATGAAAAACTGTTTTTT.

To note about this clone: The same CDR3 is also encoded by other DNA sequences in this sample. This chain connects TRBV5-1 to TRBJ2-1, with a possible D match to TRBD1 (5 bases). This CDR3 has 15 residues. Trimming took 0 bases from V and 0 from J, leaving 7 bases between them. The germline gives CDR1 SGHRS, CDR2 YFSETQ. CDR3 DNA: TGCGCCAGCAGCTTGGCAGGGTTCTCCTACAATGAGCAGTTCTTC. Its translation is CASSLAGFSYNEQFF.

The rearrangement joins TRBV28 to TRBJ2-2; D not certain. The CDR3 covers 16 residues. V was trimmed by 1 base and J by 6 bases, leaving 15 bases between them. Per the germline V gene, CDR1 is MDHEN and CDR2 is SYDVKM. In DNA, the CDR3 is TGTGCCAGCAGTTTATTGGGCGCTGGAAAGTCCGGGGAGCTGTTTTTT. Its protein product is CASSLLGAGKSGELFF.